This T cell receptor beta chain was found in a study of siplizumab effects on memory and regulatory T cells. Using immunoSEQ multiplex PCR, the repertoire was profiled, and TCRdb retains in-frame clones only, with some absent. The sample shows fewer than 110,000 clones, about 93% of them seen only once. The V gene end was trimmed by 3 bases and the J gene end by 6 bases; junction bases not matched to a gene: 4. Germline V gives CDR1 SGHTA, CDR2 FQGTGA. This CDR3 has 15 amino acids. Study results and caveats: Naive T cells seemed more diverse than memory cells and seemed major alloresponse contributors.

As concerns this clone: What it recognizes is unknown.

The V gene is TRBV7-3, the J gene TRBJ2-1, with 11 bases fitting TRBD2. The sample comprised non-Treg CD4+ T cells sorted from blood. The clonotype was recovered from a human donor in good health. The CDR3: CASSLGTSGTNEQFF. CDR3 nucleotide sequence: TGTGCCAGCAGCTTGGGGACTAGCGGAACCAATGAGCAGTTCTTC. Full variable domain (outside the CDR3, taken from reference TRBV7-3 and TRBJ2-1): GAGVSQTPSNKVTEKGKYVELRCDPISGHTALYWYRQSLGQGPEFLIYFQGTGAADDSGLPNDRFFAVRPEGSVSTLKIQRTERGDSAVYLCASSLGTSGTNEQFFGPGTRLTVL.